A selection of T cell receptor beta chains follows, all from one sample in a study of human T cells and chemical hapten exposure. TCRdb passed the RACE reads through MiXCR, listing each CDR3 protein once. The sample lists about 96,000 distinct CDR3 sequences; 9% to 9.5% were seen once. The input for sequencing was whole blood, taken in connection with sensitization to the hapten diphenylcyclopropenone (DPC). Every receptor here comes from a woman in her thirties or forties with alopecia areata. Some clones in this sample may be carry-over from other donors' samples. Both conserved end residues are part of each CDR3. The order of the fields is D gene, clone size, J gene, V gene, CDR3 DNA, CDR3 protein. A D gene is named only where the DNA matches it firmly. Only some rows state a clone size, as once, few, many or a class for expanded clones.

>-|many|TRBJ2-7|TRBV6-6
TGTGCCAGCCTTCATACTACAACCTACGAGCAGTACTTC
CASLHTTTYEQYF
>-|few|TRBJ2-5|TRBV6-1
TGTGCCAGCAGTGAATCCCCAGGCCATCTGTCAGAGATCCAGTACTTC
CASSESPGHLSEIQYF
>-|many|TRBJ2-3|TRBV20-1
TGCAGTGCTAGAGGCCTCAAACTCACAGATACGCAGTATTTT
CSARGLKLTDTQYF
>-|many|TRBJ2-1|TRBV11-2
TGTGCCAGCTCCTCCGATGGCGACGTGGGACCAGGGTTCTTC
CASSSDGDVGPGFF
>TRBD1|many|TRBJ2-3|TRBV6-6
TGTGCCAGCAGTCCCTTCGGACAGGGACCAGATACGCAGTATTTT
CASSPFGQGPDTQYF
>TRBD2|many|TRBJ2-7|TRBV18
TGTGCCAGCTCATCAGAAACTAGCGGGAGGGCCTCCTACGAGCAGTACTTC
CASSSETSGRASYEQYF
>-|-|TRBJ1-1|TRBV7-9
TGTGTCAGCAGTGCCTACACTGAAGCTTTCTTT
CVSSAYTEAFF
>-|-|TRBJ2-4|TRBV28
TGTGCCAGCAGTCGGGACCCAAGCACCAAAAACATTCAGTACTTC
CASSRDPSTKNIQYF
>-|-|TRBJ1-1|TRBV27
TGTGCCAGCAGAAACGGGAAATCTGAAGCTTTCTTT
CASRNGKSEAFF
>TRBD2|few|TRBJ2-2|TRBV10-3
TGTGCCATCAGCGCGGGGGCCGGGGAGCTGTTTTTT
CAISAGAGELFF
>-|many|TRBJ1-4|TRBV20-1
TGCAGTGCTGATTTTGCAACTAATGAAAAACTGTTTTTT
CSADFATNEKLFF
>TRBD1|few|TRBJ1-1|TRBV5-5
TGTGCCAGCAGCCTAACAGGGGTCCCCACTGAAGCTTTCTTT
CASSLTGVPTEAFF
>-|many|TRBJ2-5|TRBV21-1
TGTGCCAGCAGCAAAGCACAGGGCCCAGAGACCCAGTACTTC
CASSKAQGPETQYF
>-|-|TRBJ2-1|TRBV5-1
TGCGCCAGCAGCCGGGAGAAGGCTAGCGAGGGTCCCTACAATGAGCAGTTCTTC
CASSREKASEGPYNEQFF
>TRBD1|-|TRBJ2-2|TRBV7-9
TGTGCCAGCAGCCGACAGGGTTTTCACACCGGGGAGCTGTTTTTT
CASSRQGFHTGELFF
>TRBD1|-|TRBJ2-1|TRBV28
TGTGCCACGCGAGGAACAGGGGCCAATGAGCAGTTCTTC
CATRGTGANEQFF